These 5 T cell receptor beta chains share one sample of origin, sequenced in a study of human thymus T cells. TCRdb keeps only in-frame clones here, not all; method: immunoSEQ multiplex PCR. The sample contains some 130,000 clones, just under 95% of which appear only once. Thymic samples were excised during corrective heart operations. Sequenced input: thymus tissue. The receptor set was obtained from a boy in the first two years of life with a congenital heart defect but otherwise immunologically healthy.

V usage is TRBV19 and J usage is TRBJ2-5, with D maybe TRBD1 (6 bases). CDR1 LNHDA and CDR2 SQIVND come from the germline V gene (reference sequence). Deletions cut 10 bases from V and 3 bases from J, with 9 bases between. The CDR3 sequence is 11 residues long. The DNA of the CDR3 is TGTGCCACCAGACAGGAAGAGACCCAGTACTTC. This codes for CATRQEETQYF.

The V gene is TRBV5-1, the J gene TRBJ2-5; D remains unclear. The CDR3 loop spans 14 amino acids. Germline CDR1 is SGHRS and CDR2 is YFSETQ. Between the trimmed V and J ends, which lost 2 bases and 9 bases, there was a span of 17 bases. The CDR3 DNA follows: TGCGCCAGCAGCTTATTGACGGACCCTCCCGCCCAGTACTTC. Protein sequence: CASSLLTDPPAQYF.

The chain couples TRBV29-1 to TRBJ2-3; D may match TRBD1 or TRBD2 (6 bases each). Germline V gives CDR1 SQVTM, CDR2 ANQGSEA. The CDR3 consists of 13 residues. DNA for the CDR3: TGCAGTCACCCGACGGGGGCCACAGATACGCAGTATTTT. This codes for CSHPTGATDTQYF.

For the CDR3, the DNA is TGCGCCAGCAGCCAAGTGGGTAGGGCAGGGAGGAGGAACACCGGGGAGCTGTTTTTT. It yields the protein CASSQVGRAGRRNTGELFF. V gene TRBV4-1 combines with J gene TRBJ2-2, with D tentatively TRBD2 (6 bases). The germline V gene encodes CDR1 MGHRA and CDR2 YSYEKL. Trimming stripped 1 base from V and 1 base from J, with 19 bases between. The CDR3 length is 19 residues.

The chain uses TRBV4-2 and TRBJ1-5; D is unresolved. Looked up from germline, CDR1 is LGHNA and CDR2 is YNFKEQ. This CDR3 spans 13 amino acids. V was trimmed by 3 bases and J by 4 bases, leaving 7 bases between them. The CDR3 here is CASSQGQNQPQHF. DNA of the CDR3: TGTGCCAGCAGCCAGGGCCAGAATCAGCCCCAGCATTTT.